This T cell receptor beta chain was obtained from a study of identical twins. Findings and limits, study-wide: Insertions were reduced in abundant cord blood beta clonotypes but not in memory repertoires.

This clonotype was observed many times. The antigen remains undetermined. TCRdb recomputed calls from the 5' RACE reads with MiXCR, one row per CDR3 protein. The repertoire consists of about 240,000 distinct CDR3 sequences, with 6% to 8% occurring once and the leading ten covering under 6%. These sequences were also reported in another study, on yellow fever vaccine responses in identical twins.

The sample was CD8+ T cells sorted from blood. This sequence was found in a woman younger than 35 in good health.

CDR3 coding DNA: TGTGCCAGCATGACGGCTAGTGGCATTCAGTACTTC. Translating gives CASMTASGIQYF. V and J are TRBV12-3 or TRBV12-4 and TRBJ2-4; D gene uncertain. V lost 7 bases and J 9 bases, leaving 13 bases between the germline ends. There are 12 residues in the CDR3.